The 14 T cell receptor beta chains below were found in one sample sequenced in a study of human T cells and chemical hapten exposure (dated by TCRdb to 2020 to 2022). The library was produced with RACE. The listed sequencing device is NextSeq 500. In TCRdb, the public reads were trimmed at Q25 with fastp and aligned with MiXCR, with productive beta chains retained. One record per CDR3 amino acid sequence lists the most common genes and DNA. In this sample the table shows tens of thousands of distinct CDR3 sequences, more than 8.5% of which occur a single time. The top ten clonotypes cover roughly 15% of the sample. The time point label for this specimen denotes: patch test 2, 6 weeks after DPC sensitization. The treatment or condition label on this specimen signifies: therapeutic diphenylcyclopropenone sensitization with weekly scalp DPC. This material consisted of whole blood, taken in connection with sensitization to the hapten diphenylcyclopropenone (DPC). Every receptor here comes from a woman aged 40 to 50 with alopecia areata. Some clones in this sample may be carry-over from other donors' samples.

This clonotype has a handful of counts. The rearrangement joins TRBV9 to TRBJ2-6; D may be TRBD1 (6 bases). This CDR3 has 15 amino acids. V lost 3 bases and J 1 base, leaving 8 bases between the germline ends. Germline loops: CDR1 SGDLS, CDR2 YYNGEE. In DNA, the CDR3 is TGTGCCAGCAGCGCCGACAGGTCTGGGGCCAACGTCCTGACTTTC. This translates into CASSADRSGANVLTF.

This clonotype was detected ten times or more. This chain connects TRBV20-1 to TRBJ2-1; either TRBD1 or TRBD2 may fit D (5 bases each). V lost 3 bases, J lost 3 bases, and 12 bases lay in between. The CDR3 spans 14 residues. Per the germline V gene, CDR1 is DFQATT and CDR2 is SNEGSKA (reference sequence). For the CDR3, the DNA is TGCAGTGCTAGGGGGGTAGGGAACTACAATGAGCAGTTCTTC. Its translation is CSARGVGNYNEQFF.

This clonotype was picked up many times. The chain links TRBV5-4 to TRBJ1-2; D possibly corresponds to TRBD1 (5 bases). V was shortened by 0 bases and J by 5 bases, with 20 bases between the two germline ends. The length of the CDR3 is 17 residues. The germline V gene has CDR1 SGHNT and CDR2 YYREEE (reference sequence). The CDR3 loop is CASSLDLGRGGLYGYTF. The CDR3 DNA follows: TGTGCCAGCAGCTTGGACCTGGGGCGCGGGGGACTTTATGGCTACACCTTC.

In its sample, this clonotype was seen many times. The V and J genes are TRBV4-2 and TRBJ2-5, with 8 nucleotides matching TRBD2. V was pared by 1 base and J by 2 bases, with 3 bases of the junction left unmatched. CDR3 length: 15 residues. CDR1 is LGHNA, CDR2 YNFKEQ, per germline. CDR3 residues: CASSQGGGRQETQYF. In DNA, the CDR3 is TGTGCCAGCAGCCAAGGGGGCGGGAGGCAAGAGACCCAGTACTTC.

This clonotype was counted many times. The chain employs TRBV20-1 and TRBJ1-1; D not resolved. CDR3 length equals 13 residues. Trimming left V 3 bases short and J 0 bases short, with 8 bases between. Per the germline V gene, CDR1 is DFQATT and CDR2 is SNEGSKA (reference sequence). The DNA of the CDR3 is TGCAGTGCTAGGAAGGATATGAACACTGAAGCTTTCTTT. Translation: CSARKDMNTEAFF.

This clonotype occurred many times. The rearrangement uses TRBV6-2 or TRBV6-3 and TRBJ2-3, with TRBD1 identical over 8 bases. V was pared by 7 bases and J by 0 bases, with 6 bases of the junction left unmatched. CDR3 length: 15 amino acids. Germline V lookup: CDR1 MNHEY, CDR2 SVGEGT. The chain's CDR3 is CASNPGGSSTDTQYF. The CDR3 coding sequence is TGTGCCAGCAACCCAGGGGGCTCTAGCACAGATACGCAGTATTTT.

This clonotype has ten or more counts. The CDR3 loop is CASGEGTGELFF. CDR3 sequence (DNA): TGTGCCAGCGGGGAGGGGACCGGGGAGCTGTTTTTT. The chain combines TRBV9 with TRBJ2-2; 7 bases fit TRBD2. Germline-derived CDR1 and CDR2 are SGDLS and YYNGEE. The CDR3 is 12 amino acids. The J segment lost 5 bases and the V segment lost 7 bases, leaving 2 bases of the junction unmatched.

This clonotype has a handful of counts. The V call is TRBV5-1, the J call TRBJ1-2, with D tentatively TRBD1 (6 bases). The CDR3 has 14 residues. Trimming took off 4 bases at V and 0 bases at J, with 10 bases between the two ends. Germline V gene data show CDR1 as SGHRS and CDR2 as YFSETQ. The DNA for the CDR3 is TGCGCCAGCAGCCCGGACAGAACTAACTATGGCTACACCTTC. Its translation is CASSPDRTNYGYTF.

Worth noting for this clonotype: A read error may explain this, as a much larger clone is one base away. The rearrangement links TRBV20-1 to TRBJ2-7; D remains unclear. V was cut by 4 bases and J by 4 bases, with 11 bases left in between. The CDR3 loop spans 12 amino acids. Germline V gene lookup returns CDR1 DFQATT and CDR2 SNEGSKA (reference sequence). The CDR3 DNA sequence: TGCAGTGCTAAAGCTCTCAATTACGAGCAGTACTTC. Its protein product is CSAKALNYEQYF.

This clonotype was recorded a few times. This CDR3 is CASMTGGGTDTQYF. CDR3 coding DNA: TGTGCCAGCATGACAGGGGGAGGCACAGATACGCAGTATTTT. The chain is built from TRBV18 and TRBJ2-3; TRBD1 matches 9 bases. There are 14 residues in the CDR3. The junction had 4 bases not matched to a gene; V was cut back by 8 bases and J by 1 base. From germline, CDR1 is KGHSH and CDR2 LQKENI.

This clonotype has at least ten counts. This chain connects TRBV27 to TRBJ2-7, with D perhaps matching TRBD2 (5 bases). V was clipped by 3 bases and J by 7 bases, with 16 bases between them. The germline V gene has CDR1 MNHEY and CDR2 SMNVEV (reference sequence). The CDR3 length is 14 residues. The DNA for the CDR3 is TGTGCCAGCAGTTTTTTTGAGGAGGCCGGGGAGCAGTACTTC. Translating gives CASSFFEEAGEQYF.

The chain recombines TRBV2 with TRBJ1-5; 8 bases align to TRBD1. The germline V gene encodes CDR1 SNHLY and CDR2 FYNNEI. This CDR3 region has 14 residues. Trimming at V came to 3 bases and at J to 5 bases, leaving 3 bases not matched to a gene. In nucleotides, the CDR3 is TGTGCCAGCAGTGAGGCAGGGGGCGATCAGCCCCAGCATTTT. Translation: CASSEAGGDQPQHF.

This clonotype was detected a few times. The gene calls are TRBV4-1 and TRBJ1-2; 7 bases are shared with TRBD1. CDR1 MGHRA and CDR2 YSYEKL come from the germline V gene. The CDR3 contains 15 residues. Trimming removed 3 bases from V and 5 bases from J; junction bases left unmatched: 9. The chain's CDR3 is CASSQPGQQPYGYTF. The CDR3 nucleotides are TGCGCCAGCAGCCAGCCGGGACAGCAACCTTATGGCTACACCTTC.

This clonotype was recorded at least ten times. CDR3: CASSEGTGGAYQPQHF. In DNA form, the CDR3 reads TGTGCCAGCAGCGAGGGGACAGGGGGCGCATATCAGCCCCAGCATTTT. The rearrangement links TRBV5-8 to TRBJ1-5, with 12 bases aligning to TRBD1. The CDR3 runs 16 residues. Germline CDR1 and CDR2: SGHTS and YDEGEE. J lost 5 bases, V lost 4 bases, and 7 bases had no gene match.